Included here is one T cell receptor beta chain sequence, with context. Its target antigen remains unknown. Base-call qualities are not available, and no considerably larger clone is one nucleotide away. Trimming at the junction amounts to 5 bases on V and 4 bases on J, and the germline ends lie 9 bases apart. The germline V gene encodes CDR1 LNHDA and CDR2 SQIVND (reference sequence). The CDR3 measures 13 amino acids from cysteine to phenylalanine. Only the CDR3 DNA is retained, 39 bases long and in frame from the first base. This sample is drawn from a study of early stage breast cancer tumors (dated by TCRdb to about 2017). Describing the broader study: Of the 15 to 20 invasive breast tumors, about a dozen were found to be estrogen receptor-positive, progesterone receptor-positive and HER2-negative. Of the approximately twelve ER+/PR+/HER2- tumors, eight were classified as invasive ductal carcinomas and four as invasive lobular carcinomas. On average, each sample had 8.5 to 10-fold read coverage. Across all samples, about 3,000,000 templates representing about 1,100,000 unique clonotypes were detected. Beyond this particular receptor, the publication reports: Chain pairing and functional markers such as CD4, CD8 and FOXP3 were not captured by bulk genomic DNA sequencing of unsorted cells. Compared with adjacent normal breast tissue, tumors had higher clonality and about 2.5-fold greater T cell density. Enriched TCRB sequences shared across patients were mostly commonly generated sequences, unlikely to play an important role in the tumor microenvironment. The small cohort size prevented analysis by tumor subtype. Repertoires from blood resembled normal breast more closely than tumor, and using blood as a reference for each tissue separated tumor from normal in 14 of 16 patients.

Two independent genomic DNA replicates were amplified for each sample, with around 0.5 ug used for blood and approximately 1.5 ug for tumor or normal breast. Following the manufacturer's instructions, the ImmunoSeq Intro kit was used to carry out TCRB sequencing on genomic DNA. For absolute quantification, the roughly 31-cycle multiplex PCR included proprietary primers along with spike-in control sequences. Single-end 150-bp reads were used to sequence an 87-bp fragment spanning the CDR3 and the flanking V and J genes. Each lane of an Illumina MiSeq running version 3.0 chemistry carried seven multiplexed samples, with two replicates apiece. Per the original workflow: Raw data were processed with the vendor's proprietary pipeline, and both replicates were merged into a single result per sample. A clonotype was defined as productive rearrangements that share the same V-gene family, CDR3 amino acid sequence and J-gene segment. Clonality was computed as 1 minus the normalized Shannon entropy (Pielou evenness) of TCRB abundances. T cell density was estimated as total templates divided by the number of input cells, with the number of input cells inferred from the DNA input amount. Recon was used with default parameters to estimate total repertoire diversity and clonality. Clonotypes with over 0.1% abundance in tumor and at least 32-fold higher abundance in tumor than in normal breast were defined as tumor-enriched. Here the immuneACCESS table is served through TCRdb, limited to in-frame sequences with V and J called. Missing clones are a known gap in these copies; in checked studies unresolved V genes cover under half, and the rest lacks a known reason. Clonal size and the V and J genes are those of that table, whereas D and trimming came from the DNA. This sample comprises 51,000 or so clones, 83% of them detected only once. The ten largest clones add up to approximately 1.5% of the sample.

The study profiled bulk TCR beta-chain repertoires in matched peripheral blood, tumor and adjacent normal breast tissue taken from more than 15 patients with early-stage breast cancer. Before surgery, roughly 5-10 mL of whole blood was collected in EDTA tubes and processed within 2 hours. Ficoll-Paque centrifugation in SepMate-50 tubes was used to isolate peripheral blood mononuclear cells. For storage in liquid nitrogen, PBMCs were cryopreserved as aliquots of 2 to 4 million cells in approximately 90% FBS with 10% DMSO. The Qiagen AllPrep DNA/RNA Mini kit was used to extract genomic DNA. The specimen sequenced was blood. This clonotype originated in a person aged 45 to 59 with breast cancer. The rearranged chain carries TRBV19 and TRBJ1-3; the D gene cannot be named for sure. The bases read TGTGCCAGTAGTTCCGGTCTGGGAAACACCATATATTTT. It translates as CASSSGLGNTIYF.